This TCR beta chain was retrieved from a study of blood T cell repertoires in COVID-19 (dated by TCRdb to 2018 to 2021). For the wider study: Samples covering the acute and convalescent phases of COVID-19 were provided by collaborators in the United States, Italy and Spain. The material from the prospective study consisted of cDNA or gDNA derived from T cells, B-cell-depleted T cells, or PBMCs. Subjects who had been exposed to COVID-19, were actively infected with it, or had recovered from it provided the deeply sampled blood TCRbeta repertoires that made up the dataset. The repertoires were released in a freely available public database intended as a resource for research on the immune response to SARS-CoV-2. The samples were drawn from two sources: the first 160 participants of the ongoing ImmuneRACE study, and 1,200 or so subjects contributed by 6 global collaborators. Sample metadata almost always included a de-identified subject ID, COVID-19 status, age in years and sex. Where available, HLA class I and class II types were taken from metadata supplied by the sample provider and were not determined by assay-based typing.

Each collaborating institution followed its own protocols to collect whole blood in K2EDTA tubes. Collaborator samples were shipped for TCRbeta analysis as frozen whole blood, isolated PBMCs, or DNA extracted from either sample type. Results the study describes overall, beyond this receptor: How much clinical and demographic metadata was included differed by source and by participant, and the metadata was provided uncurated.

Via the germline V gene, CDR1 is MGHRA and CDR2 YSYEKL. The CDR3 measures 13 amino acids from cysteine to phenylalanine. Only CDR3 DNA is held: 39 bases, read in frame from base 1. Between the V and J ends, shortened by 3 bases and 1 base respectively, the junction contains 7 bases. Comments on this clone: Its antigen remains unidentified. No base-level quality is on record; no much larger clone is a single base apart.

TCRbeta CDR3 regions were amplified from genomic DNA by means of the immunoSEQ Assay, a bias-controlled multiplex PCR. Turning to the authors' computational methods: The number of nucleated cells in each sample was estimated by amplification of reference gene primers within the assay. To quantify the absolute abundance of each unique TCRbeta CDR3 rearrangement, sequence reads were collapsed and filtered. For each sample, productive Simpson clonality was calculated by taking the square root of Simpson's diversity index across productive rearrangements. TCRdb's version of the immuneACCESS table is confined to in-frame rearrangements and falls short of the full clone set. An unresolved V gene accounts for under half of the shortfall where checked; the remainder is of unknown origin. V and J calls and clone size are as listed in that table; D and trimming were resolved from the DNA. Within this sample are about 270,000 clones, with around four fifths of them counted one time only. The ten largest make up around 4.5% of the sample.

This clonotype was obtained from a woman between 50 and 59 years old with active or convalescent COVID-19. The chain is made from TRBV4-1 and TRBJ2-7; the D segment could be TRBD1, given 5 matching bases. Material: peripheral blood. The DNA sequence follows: TGCGCCAGCAGCCAGACAGTTTCCTACGAGCAGTACTTC. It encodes CASSQTVSYEQYF.